This T cell receptor (beta chain) is from a study of blood T cell repertoires in COVID-19. The protocol was immunoSEQ multiplex PCR, while the TCRdb copy is restricted to in-frame clones and leaves out a portion. The sample lists about 320,000 clones; roughly nine tenths were seen once. Categorization into cohorts depended on clinical history that participants reported. V was clipped by 3 bases and J by 8 bases, with 7 bases between them. This CDR3 is built from 12 residues. Germline CDR1 reads MDHEN; CDR2 reads SYDVKM. The receptor was isolated from a man aged 55-75 years who had recovered from COVID-19. What was sequenced was PBMCs or T cells enriched from blood (not recorded which). This rearrangement joins TRBV28 to TRBJ1-4; no definite D call. The CDR3 DNA follows: TGTGCCAGCAGTTTGCGGAGGGAAAAACTGTTTTTT. Translation gives CASSLRREKLFF.